The 21 T cell receptor beta chains in this list originate from one sample, sequenced in a study of T cells in localized non-small cell lung cancer. Here immunoSEQ multiplex PCR was the method, and the copy in TCRdb shows in-frame clones only, minus some. The table includes some 21,000 clones, 90% detected once. The starting material was peripheral blood, obtained before any cancer treatment. The receptor set was obtained from a woman aged 35-70 years with stage I lung adenocarcinoma.

This chain uses TRBV4-3 with TRBJ2-2, with D possibly being TRBD1 or TRBD2 (7 bases each). The germline V gene has CDR1 LGHNA and CDR2 YSLEER. Trimming removed 2 bases from V and 4 bases from J, with 11 bases in between. The CDR3 consists of 15 residues. The DNA of the CDR3 is TGCGCCAGCAGCCAACCCAGGGGGGGCACCGGGGAGCTGTTTTTT. As protein: CASSQPRGGTGELFF.

V is TRBV19 and J is TRBJ2-1; no clear D. The CDR3 covers 16 residues. CDR1 and CDR2 from the germline V gene are LNHDA and SQIVND (reference sequence). The V and J ends lost 6 bases and 7 bases respectively, with 22 bases between them. The CDR3 DNA is TGTGCCAGTAGCCCCCCCGCGTTCCGGCGAAGGAATGAGCAGTTCTTC. Translated: CASSPPAFRRRNEQFF.

The CDR3 sequence: CASSINRGTEAFF. DNA for the CDR3: TGTGCCAGTAGTATAAATAGAGGAACTGAAGCTTTCTTT. The V and J genes are TRBV19 and TRBJ1-1; D is ambiguous. The CDR3 runs 13 residues. Trimming shortened V by 2 bases and J by 5 bases, and 9 bases separated the two germline ends. Per the germline V gene, CDR1 is LNHDA and CDR2 is SQIVND (reference sequence).

The V call is TRBV27, the J call TRBJ2-1; 8 positions match TRBD2. In germline, CDR1 is MNHEY, CDR2 SMNVEV (reference sequence). The V and J ends lost 0 bases and 7 bases, in that order; junction bases with no gene match: 5. The CDR3 loop spans 15 amino acids. The CDR3 sequence is CASSLSWGLGNEQFF. The CDR3 DNA is TGTGCCAGCAGTTTATCGTGGGGACTAGGAAATGAGCAGTTCTTC.

The chain couples TRBV7-6 to TRBJ1-6, with TRBD1 matching over 7 bases. CDR1 SGHVS and CDR2 FNYEAQ come from the germline V gene. V shed 3 bases, J shed 6 bases, and the junction held 2 bases outside the gene matches. The CDR3 runs 14 residues. CDR3 sequence reads: CASSFQGGNSPLHF. In DNA form, the CDR3 reads TGTGCCAGCAGCTTTCAGGGGGGTAATTCACCCCTCCACTTT.

The chain recombines TRBV27 with TRBJ2-1, with 13 positions matching TRBD2. The CDR3 loop spans 17 amino acids. Germline V gene lookup returns CDR1 MNHEY and CDR2 SMNVEV (reference sequence). Trimming cost V 4 bases and J 7 bases; bases outside gene matches: 10. CDR3 residues: CASSSPLTSGRGNEQFF. The CDR3 nucleotides read TGTGCCAGCAGTTCCCCTCTAACTAGCGGGAGGGGGAATGAGCAGTTCTTC.

The chain uses TRBV5-1 and TRBJ2-7; D ambiguous. CDR1 and CDR2 from the germline V gene are SGHRS and YFSETQ. V was clipped by 1 base and J by 2 bases, with 13 bases between them. This CDR3 has 15 residues. The CDR3 region is CASSLSLGPTYEQYF. In nucleotides, the CDR3 is TGCGCCAGCAGCTTGAGCTTGGGTCCTACCTACGAGCAGTACTTC. The full variable domain, with the rest looked up from reference TRBV5-1 and TRBJ2-7, is KAGVTQTPRYLIKTRGQQVTLSCSPISGHRSVSWYQQTPGQGLQFLFEYFSETQRNKGNFPGRFSGRQFSNSRSEMNVSTLELGDSALYLCASSLSLGPTYEQYFGPGTRLTVT.

The J gene is TRBJ1-5, the V gene TRBV29-1; the D is unclear. V was cut by 7 bases and J by 12 bases, with 16 bases left in between. CDR1 SQVTM and CDR2 ANQGSEA come from the germline V gene. The CDR3 loop spans 11 amino acids. Written as DNA, the CDR3 is TGCAGCGCCCTGGTTCTTCAGGTCCAGCATTTT. Translating it yields CSALVLQVQHF.

V usage is TRBV9 and J usage is TRBJ1-4; D is unresolved. The CDR3 loop spans 13 amino acids. CDR1 SGDLS and CDR2 YYNGEE come from the germline V gene. Trimming removed 6 bases from V and 8 bases from J, with 14 bases in between. CDR3 in amino acids: CASTRGSGEKLFF. DNA of the CDR3: TGTGCCAGCACTCGGGGTTCGGGGGAAAAACTGTTTTTT.

The chain is built from TRBV25-1 and TRBJ1-1; D is uncertain. The CDR3 extends over 13 amino acids. The germline V gene has CDR1 MGHDK and CDR2 SYGVNS. V lost 4 bases and J lost 0, with 6 bases in between. Here the CDR3 DNA reads TGTGCCAGCAGTGCCCGGATGAACACTGAAGCTTTCTTT. Amino acid sequence: CASSARMNTEAFF.

The gene calls are TRBV5-4 and TRBJ2-7; TRBD2 might be the D (5 bases). The CDR3 runs 14 residues. The germline V gene has CDR1 SGHNT and CDR2 YYREEE (reference sequence). The ends were cut back, 5 bases at V and 5 bases at J, with 17 bases in the middle. CDR3 DNA sequence: TGTGCCAGCAGGCGAATGATCGGGGATAACGAGCAGTACTTC. It yields the protein CASRRMIGDNEQYF.

The chain recombines TRBV7-2 with TRBJ1-1, with a weak D call TRBD1 (5 bases). The CDR3 covers 14 residues. From germline, CDR1 is SGHTA and CDR2 FQGNSA. V shed 1 base and J shed 8 bases, with 14 bases lying between them. The CDR3 here is CASSLDGGGPEAFF. Written as DNA, the CDR3 is TGTGCCAGCAGCTTAGACGGGGGTGGTCCAGAAGCTTTCTTT.

The chain employs TRBV6-6 and TRBJ2-1; 13 bases are a match to TRBD2. V shed 3 bases and J 8 bases; nucleotides not matched to a gene: 7. Germline V gene lookup returns CDR1 MNHNY and CDR2 SVGAGI (reference sequence). The CDR3 runs 16 residues. As DNA, the CDR3 is TGTGCCAGCAGTTATAGGACTAGCGGGAGAGGGGATGAGCAGTTCTTC. As protein: CASSYRTSGRGDEQFF.

This clone was counted a single time. The rearrangement joins TRBV5-1 to TRBJ2-5, with 7 positions matching TRBD1. The trim removed 0 bases at V and 5 bases at J, leaving 4 bases unmatched. This CDR3 contains 14 residues. Germline lookup yields CDR1 SGHRS and CDR2 YFSETQ. The CDR3 is CASSLAGGLETQYF. Here the CDR3 DNA reads TGCGCCAGCAGCTTGGCAGGGGGATTGGAGACCCAGTACTTC.

The chain has TRBV11-2 and TRBJ1-2; tentative D call: TRBD1 (6 bases). CDR3 length: 16 residues. Germline assignment: CDR1 SGHAT and CDR2 FQNNGV. V was cut by 1 base and J by 4 bases, with 16 bases left in between. CDR3 in DNA: TGTGCCAGCAGCTTAGGACAGGCCCGGGCGAGCTATGGCTACACCTTC. Protein product: CASSLGQARASYGYTF. The complete variable domain, with remaining parts taken from reference TRBV11-2 and TRBJ1-2, reads EAGVAQSPRYKIIEKRQSVAFWCNPISGHATLYWYQQILGQGPKLLIQFQNNGVVDDSQLPKDRFSAERLKGVDSTLKIQPAKLEDSAVYLCASSLGQARASYGYTFGSGTRLTVV.

The chain employs TRBV5-1 and TRBJ2-1; 11 bases are a match to TRBD2. CDR3 length equals 17 residues. V lost 5 bases and J lost 0; bases outside the gene matches: 7. From germline, CDR1 is SGHRS and CDR2 YFSETQ. CDR3 DNA sequence: TGCGCCAGCAGTCCTGGACTAGCGGGTAGCTCCTACAATGAGCAGTTCTTC. It is translated as CASSPGLAGSSYNEQFF.

The chain links TRBV5-4 to TRBJ2-2, with D unclear. The CDR3 totals 14 residues. CDR1 SGHNT and CDR2 YYREEE come from the germline V gene (reference sequence). Trimming shortened V by 10 bases and J by 2 bases, and 15 bases separated the two germline ends. CDR3: CASNKDGNTGELFF. The CDR3 nucleotides are TGTGCCTCAAATAAGGACGGAAACACCGGGGAGCTGTTTTTT.

V is TRBV30 and J is TRBJ2-1; the D gene is possibly TRBD2 (6 bases). Germline-derived CDR1 and CDR2 are GTSNPN and SVGIG (reference sequence). This CDR3 is built from 16 residues. V shed 3 bases and J shed 3 bases, with 18 bases lying between them. The CDR3 is CAWSPITSHLYNEQFF. As DNA, the CDR3 is TGTGCCTGGAGCCCTATCACTAGCCACCTCTACAATGAGCAGTTCTTC.

V is TRBV6-1 and J is TRBJ1-2; TRBD1 aligns across 11 bases. Germline V CDR1 and CDR2: MNHNS, SASEGT. The junction had 7 bases not matched to a gene; V was cut back by 2 bases and J by 5 bases. CDR3 length: 16 amino acids. The chain's CDR3 is CASSERGQGARYGYTF. In DNA, the CDR3 is TGTGCCAGCAGTGAAAGAGGACAGGGGGCTAGATATGGCTACACCTTC.

Turning to this clone: A read error may produce the germline difference seen at one junction end. The CDR3 protein is CASSLGQVKTEAFF. The CDR3 nucleotides are TGTGCCAGCAGTTTAGGTCAGGTGAAGACTGAAGCTTTCTTT. The chain links TRBV27 to TRBJ1-1, with no clear D. CDR3 length: 14 residues. Germline values: CDR1 MNHEY, CDR2 SMNVEV (reference sequence).

The genes are TRBV5-4 and TRBJ2-7; 10 nucleotides agree with TRBD2. CDR1 SGHNT and CDR2 YYREEE come from the germline V gene (reference sequence). The trim removed 3 bases at V and 0 bases at J, leaving 3 bases unmatched. This CDR3 spans 15 amino acids. In DNA form, the CDR3 reads TGTGCCAGCAGCTCCAGGACTAGCGGCTCCTACGAGCAGTACTTC. Encoded protein: CASSSRTSGSYEQYF.